One and the same sample provided the 22 T cell receptor beta chains below, sequenced in a study of cytomegalovirus exposure and HLA in healthy donors. Method: immunoSEQ multiplex PCR; TCRdb's copy keeps in-frame clones and lacks some. The sample holds around 52,000 clones; about 88% are singletons and the top ten take about 6.7%. Source material: PBMCs. The receptors were gathered from a woman aged 30 to 39 in good health and CMV-seronegative.

The chain carries TRBV5-1 and TRBJ2-7, with 9 nucleotides matching TRBD1. The CDR3 length is 15 residues. From germline, CDR1 is SGHRS and CDR2 YFSETQ. V lost 2 bases to trimming and J lost 5 bases; unmatched junction nucleotides: 8. In DNA form, the CDR3 reads TGCGCCAGCAGCTTAACGGGACAGGGTCTTAACGAGCAGTACTTC. Protein product: CASSLTGQGLNEQYF. The full variable domain, rest sourced from reference TRBV5-1 and TRBJ2-7, is KAGVTQTPRYLIKTRGQQVTLSCSPISGHRSVSWYQQTPGQGLQFLFEYFSETQRNKGNFPGRFSGRQFSNSRSEMNVSTLELGDSALYLCASSLTGQGLNEQYFGPGTRLTVT.

The chain joins TRBV27 to TRBJ1-1; no clear D gene. CDR3 length: 13 amino acids. Germline-derived CDR1 and CDR2 are MNHEY and SMNVEV (reference sequence). Trimming removed 5 bases at V and 0 bases at J, with 7 bases between. The CDR3 DNA reads as TGTGCCAGCAGTCCTTATATGAACACTGAAGCTTTCTTT. It encodes CASSPYMNTEAFF.

V gene TRBV19 combines with J gene TRBJ1-4, with D maybe TRBD1 (6 bases). Per germline, CDR1 LNHDA and CDR2 SQIVND (reference sequence). Trimming cost V 6 bases and J 6 bases, with 17 bases left between them. The CDR3 is 15 amino acids. The CDR3 loop reads CASSHSWDTDEKLFF. The CDR3 DNA is TGTGCCAGTAGCCATTCTTGGGACACCGATGAAAAACTGTTTTTT.

This clone has just one count. The V gene is TRBV27, the J gene TRBJ2-1; 7 nucleotides agree with TRBD2. V trimming: 3 bases; J trimming: 4 bases; junction bases outside the gene matches: 9. The CDR3 runs to 16 residues. Per germline, CDR1 MNHEY and CDR2 SMNVEV (reference sequence). The CDR3 DNA reads as TGTGCCAGCAGTTTGCTAGCGGCCACAAATTACAATGAGCAGTTCTTC. Its translation is CASSLLAATNYNEQFF.

The chain is built from TRBV10-1 and TRBJ1-1; 8 positions match TRBD1. This CDR3 is 17 amino acids long. Germline CDR1 reads WNHNN; CDR2 reads SYGVQD (reference sequence). The junction had 13 bases not matched to a gene; V was cut back by 2 bases and J by 5 bases. This CDR3 is CASSEVGQGGVQTEAFF. CDR3 nucleotides: TGCGCCAGCAGTGAGGTAGGACAGGGAGGAGTTCAGACTGAAGCTTTCTTT.

The chain uses TRBV5-1 and TRBJ1-3, with 9 bases fitting TRBD1. CDR1 SGHRS and CDR2 YFSETQ come from the germline V gene. The CDR3 consists of 16 residues. The V gene end was trimmed by 3 bases and the J gene end by 4 bases; junction bases not matched to a gene: 8. CDR3 sequence: CASSSRGQGGGNTIYF. The CDR3 bases are TGCGCCAGCAGCTCGAGGGGACAGGGAGGAGGAAACACCATATATTTT.

This chain links TRBV6-1 with TRBJ2-2, with a tentative D call TRBD2 (5 bases). The CDR3 covers 15 residues. Trimming stripped 3 bases from V and 7 bases from J, with 15 bases between. Germline V CDR1 and CDR2: MNHNS, SASEGT. CDR3 bases: TGTGCCAGCAGTGATCCAAGCTCCGAGGGCGGGGAGCTGTTTTTT. Protein: CASSDPSSEGGELFF.

The CDR3 loop reads CASSGARGEDPSNQPQHF. DNA for the CDR3: TGTGCCAGCAGTGGGGCCCGAGGGGAGGACCCTAGCAATCAGCCCCAGCATTTT. The chain uses TRBV28 and TRBJ1-5, with a weak D call TRBD1 (5 bases). CDR3 length: 18 residues. Germline V gives CDR1 MDHEN, CDR2 SYDVKM. Trimming pared 5 bases from V and 0 bases from J, leaving 20 bases between.

The chain joins TRBV19 to TRBJ1-1; D call uncertain. Germline V CDR1 and CDR2: LNHDA, SQIVND (reference sequence). There are 14 residues in the CDR3. The V end was cut by 3 bases, the J end by 5 bases, with 13 bases between. This CDR3 is CASSIAEEWTEAFF. DNA of the CDR3: TGTGCCAGTAGTATCGCGGAGGAGTGGACTGAAGCTTTCTTT.

V usage is TRBV6-5 and J usage is TRBJ1-2; a possible D gene is TRBD1 (5 bases). V was trimmed by 0 bases and J by 4 bases, leaving 12 bases between them. Germline lookup yields CDR1 MNHEY and CDR2 SVGAGI. This CDR3 is built from 15 residues. Here the CDR3 reads CASSYSRQIFYGYTF. As DNA, the CDR3 is TGTGCCAGCAGTTACTCACGACAGATCTTCTATGGCTACACCTTC.

The J gene is TRBJ2-1, the V gene TRBV9; weak D call: TRBD2 (5 bases). CDR1 is SGDLS and CDR2 is YYNGEE in the germline V gene. V was shortened by 0 bases and J by 4 bases, with 11 bases between the two germline ends. This CDR3 has 15 residues. CDR3 coding DNA: TGTGCCAGCAGCGTAGCGTCTAGCCCTTACAATGAGCAGTTCTTC. It specifies CASSVASSPYNEQFF.

This chain uses TRBV18 with TRBJ1-1; 10 bases line up with TRBD1. Germline values: CDR1 KGHSH, CDR2 LQKENI. The CDR3 is 14 residues long. Germline trimming cut 8 bases from V and 4 bases from J; bases unmatched to any gene: 7. The CDR3 DNA sequence: TGTGCCAGCACAAAGGGACAGGGGATCACTGAAGCTTTCTTT. It is translated as CASTKGQGITEAFF.

The CDR3 protein is CAWSATRTSGRGGEQYF. In DNA form, the CDR3 reads TGTGCCTGGAGCGCAACTAGGACTAGCGGGAGAGGGGGCGAGCAGTACTTC. This sequence joins TRBV30 and TRBJ2-7; 13 bases are shared with TRBD2. The CDR3 runs 17 residues. Trimming removed 3 bases from V and 6 bases from J; junction bases left unmatched: 14. Germline CDR1 is GTSNPN and CDR2 is SVGIG (reference sequence).

The chain is built from TRBV9 and TRBJ1-1; D is possibly TRBD1 (5 bases). The CDR3 runs to 14 residues. CDR1 and CDR2 (germline): SGDLS, YYNGEE. V dropped 3 bases and J dropped 1 base, with 10 bases sitting between them. The CDR3 DNA is TGTGCCAGCAGCGGCCCCCAGGGGAACACTGAAGCTTTCTTT. Amino acids: CASSGPQGNTEAFF.

The chain recombines TRBV4-3 with TRBJ2-7; tentative D call: TRBD1 (6 bases). Germline V gene sequence: CDR1 LGHNA, CDR2 YSLEER. This CDR3 has 15 residues. The V end was cut by 3 bases, the J end by 3 bases, with 15 bases between. The CDR3 DNA sequence: TGCGCCAGCAGCCAGGAACAGGGAACTTTCTACGAGCAGTACTTC. Translating it yields CASSQEQGTFYEQYF.

This chain uses TRBV2 with TRBJ2-1, with TRBD2 matching 11 bases. Germline V CDR1 and CDR2: SNHLY, FYNNEI. CDR3 length: 15 residues. V dropped 8 bases and J dropped 2; count of bases not matched to a gene: 5. The CDR3 region has the DNA TGTGCCAGCGCTCCGACTAGCGGGACCTACAATGAGCAGTTCTTC. Protein product: CASAPTSGTYNEQFF.

The chain carries TRBV29-1 and TRBJ2-7, with TRBD1 as a possible D gene (6 bases). The germline V gene encodes CDR1 SQVTM and CDR2 ANQGSEA. The ends were cut back, 0 bases at V and 4 bases at J, with 16 bases in the middle. CDR3 length: 15 residues. The CDR3 sequence is CSVEDEQGSSYEQYF. The CDR3 DNA reads TGCAGCGTTGAAGATGAGCAGGGGAGCTCGTACGAGCAGTACTTC.

The chain has TRBV27 and TRBJ1-4; 7 bases match TRBD1. Germline V CDR1 and CDR2: MNHEY, SMNVEV (reference sequence). Losses at the gene ends were 4 bases for V and 8 bases for J; bases not matched to a gene: 13. This CDR3 has 16 amino acids. For the CDR3, the DNA is TGTGCCAGCAGTTCCAAGCAGGGGGTATTGAGGGAAAAACTGTTTTTT. Translating gives CASSSKQGVLREKLFF.

The chain joins TRBV28 to TRBJ1-4, with D unresolved. There are 14 residues in the CDR3. V dropped 6 bases and J dropped 3 bases, with 11 bases sitting between them. The germline gives CDR1 MDHEN, CDR2 SYDVKM. The CDR3 here is CASRVTGSNEKLFF. Here the CDR3 DNA reads TGTGCCAGCAGGGTCACGGGTTCTAATGAAAAACTGTTTTTT.

The chain combines TRBV28 with TRBJ2-2, with D possibly being TRBD2 (6 bases). The germline CDR1 and CDR2 sequences are MDHEN and SYDVKM. There are 16 residues in the CDR3. V lost 3 bases and J lost 5, with 16 bases in between. The CDR3 protein is CASSLPSEIRTGELFF. DNA for the CDR3: TGTGCCAGCAGTTTGCCTAGCGAGATCAGGACCGGGGAGCTGTTTTTT.

V is TRBV5-1 and J is TRBJ2-5, with TRBD2 matching 8 bases. Unmatched junction bases numbered 9, after V lost 0 bases and J lost 5 bases. The CDR3 runs to 16 residues. Germline assignment: CDR1 SGHRS and CDR2 YFSETQ. The CDR3 loop is CASSLAGRGLGETQYF. The CDR3 bases are TGCGCCAGCAGCTTGGCCGGGAGGGGACTTGGCGAGACCCAGTACTTC. Full variable domain (outside the CDR3, taken from reference TRBV5-1 and TRBJ2-5): KAGVTQTPRYLIKTRGQQVTLSCSPISGHRSVSWYQQTPGQGLQFLFEYFSETQRNKGNFPGRFSGRQFSNSRSEMNVSTLELGDSALYLCASSLAGRGLGETQYFGPGTRLLVL.

This chain joins TRBV27 and TRBJ2-7, with 9 bases that match TRBD1. Germline CDR1 is MNHEY and CDR2 is SMNVEV (reference sequence). V lost 6 bases, J lost 0 bases, and 9 bases stayed unmatched. The CDR3 loop spans 16 amino acids. CDR3 loop: CASSPYGQGISYEQYF. The CDR3 bases are TGTGCCAGCAGCCCTTATGGACAGGGGATCTCCTACGAGCAGTACTTC.